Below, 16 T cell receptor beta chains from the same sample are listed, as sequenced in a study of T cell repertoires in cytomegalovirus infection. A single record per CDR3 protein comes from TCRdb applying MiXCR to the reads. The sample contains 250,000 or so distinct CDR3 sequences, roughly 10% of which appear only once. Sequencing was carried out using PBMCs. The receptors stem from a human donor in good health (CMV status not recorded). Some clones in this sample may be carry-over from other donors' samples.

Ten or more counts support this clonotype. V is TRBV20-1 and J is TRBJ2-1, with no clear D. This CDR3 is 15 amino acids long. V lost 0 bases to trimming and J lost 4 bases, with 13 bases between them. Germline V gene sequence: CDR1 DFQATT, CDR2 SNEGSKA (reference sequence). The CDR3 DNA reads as TGCAGTGCTAGAGATTCGGCGATACCGTACAATGAGCAGTTCTTC. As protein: CSARDSAIPYNEQFF.

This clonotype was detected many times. The CDR3 DNA is TGCGCCAGCAGCTCCTCCGGGACAGGGGGGAACGAGCAGTACTTC. It yields the protein CASSSSGTGGNEQYF. The V gene is TRBV5-1, the J gene TRBJ2-7; 11 bases are a match to TRBD1. The V and J ends lost 3 bases and 5 bases, in that order; junction bases with no gene match: 7. The germline gives CDR1 SGHRS, CDR2 YFSETQ. This CDR3 contains 15 residues.

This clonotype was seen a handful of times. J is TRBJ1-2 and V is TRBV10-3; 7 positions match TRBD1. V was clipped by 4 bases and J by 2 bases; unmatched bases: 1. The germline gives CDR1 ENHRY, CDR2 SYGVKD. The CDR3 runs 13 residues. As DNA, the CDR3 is TGTGCCATCAGTGTACAGGGGAACTATGGCTACACCTTC. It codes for CAISVQGNYGYTF.

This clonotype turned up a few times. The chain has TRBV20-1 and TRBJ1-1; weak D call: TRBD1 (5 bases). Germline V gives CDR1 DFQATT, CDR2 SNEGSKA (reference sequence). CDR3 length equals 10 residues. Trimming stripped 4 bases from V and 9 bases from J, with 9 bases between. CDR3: CSANRLQAFF. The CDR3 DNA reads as TGCAGTGCTAACAGGCTTCAAGCTTTCTTT.

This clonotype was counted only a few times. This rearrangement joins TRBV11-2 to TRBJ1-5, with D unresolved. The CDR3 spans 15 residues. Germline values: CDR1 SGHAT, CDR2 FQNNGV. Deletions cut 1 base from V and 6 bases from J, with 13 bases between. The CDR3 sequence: CASSLGIGEAQPQHF. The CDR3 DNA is TGTGCCAGCAGCTTAGGAATCGGGGAGGCTCAGCCCCAGCATTTT.

CDR3 region: CACGTLSYEQYF. CDR3 sequence (DNA): TGTGCCTGTGGGACTCTCTCCTACGAGCAGTACTTC. This chain connects TRBV30 to TRBJ2-7, with a weak D call TRBD2 (6 bases). This CDR3 is built from 12 residues. Between the trimmed V and J ends, which lost 6 bases and 0 bases, there was a span of 9 bases. Per the germline V gene, CDR1 is GTSNPN and CDR2 is SVGIG (reference sequence).

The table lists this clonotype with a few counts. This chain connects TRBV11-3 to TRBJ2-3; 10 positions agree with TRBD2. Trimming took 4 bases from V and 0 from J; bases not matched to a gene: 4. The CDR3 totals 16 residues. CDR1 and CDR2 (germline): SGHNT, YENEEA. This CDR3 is CASSWASGSSTDTQYF. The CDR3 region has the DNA TGTGCCAGCAGCTGGGCTAGCGGGAGTAGCACAGATACGCAGTATTTT.

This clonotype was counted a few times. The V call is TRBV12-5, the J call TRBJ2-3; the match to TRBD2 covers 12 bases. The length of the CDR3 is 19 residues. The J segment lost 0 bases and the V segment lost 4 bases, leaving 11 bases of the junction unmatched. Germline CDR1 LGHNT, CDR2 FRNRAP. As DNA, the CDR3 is TGTGCTAGTGGTTCGCGGACTAGCGGGGAGAAATGGAGCACAGATACGCAGTATTTT. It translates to CASGSRTSGEKWSTDTQYF.

The CDR3 is CASSAGGTGYEQYF. The CDR3 DNA reads as TGTGCCAGCAGCGCGGGCGGAACCGGCTACGAGCAGTACTTC. The chain employs TRBV7-2 and TRBJ2-7, with D possibly being TRBD2 (5 bases). Trimming pared 5 bases from V and 3 bases from J, leaving 14 bases between. The CDR3 is made up of 14 amino acids. The V gene's germline CDR1 is SGHTA and CDR2 FQGNSA.

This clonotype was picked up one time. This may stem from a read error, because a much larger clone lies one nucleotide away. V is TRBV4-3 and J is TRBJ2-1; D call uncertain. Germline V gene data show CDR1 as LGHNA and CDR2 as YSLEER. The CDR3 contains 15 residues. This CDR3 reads CASSPGPSPYNVQFF. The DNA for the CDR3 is TGCGCCAGCAGCCCTGGGCCCAGCCCCTACAATGTGCAGTTCTTC.

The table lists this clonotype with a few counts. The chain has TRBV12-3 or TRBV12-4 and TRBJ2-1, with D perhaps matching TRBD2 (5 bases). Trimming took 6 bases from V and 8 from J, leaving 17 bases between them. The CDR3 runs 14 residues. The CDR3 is CASSSLTRRDEQFF. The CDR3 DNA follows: TGTGCCAGCAGCTCCCTCACTAGGCGGGATGAGCAGTTCTTC.

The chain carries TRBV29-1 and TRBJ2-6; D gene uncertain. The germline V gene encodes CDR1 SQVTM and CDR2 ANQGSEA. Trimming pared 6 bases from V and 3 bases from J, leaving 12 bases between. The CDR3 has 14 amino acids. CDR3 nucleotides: TGCAGCGTCCTCCCGAACGATGGGGCCAACGTCCTGACTTTC. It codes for CSVLPNDGANVLTF.

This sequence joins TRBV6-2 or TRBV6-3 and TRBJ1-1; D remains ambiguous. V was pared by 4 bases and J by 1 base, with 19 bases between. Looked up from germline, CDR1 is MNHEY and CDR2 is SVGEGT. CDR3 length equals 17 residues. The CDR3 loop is CASSFRIRANSNTEAFF. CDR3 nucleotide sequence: TGTGCCAGCAGTTTCCGGATCCGGGCAAATTCGAACACTGAAGCTTTCTTT.

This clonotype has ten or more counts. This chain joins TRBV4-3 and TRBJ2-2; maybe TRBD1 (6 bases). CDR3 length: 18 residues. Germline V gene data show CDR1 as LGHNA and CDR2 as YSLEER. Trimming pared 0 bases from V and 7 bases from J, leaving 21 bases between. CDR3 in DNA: TGCGCCAGCAGCCAAGAGTTCGGACAGCCAACTTTGGGCGGGGAGCTGTTTTTT. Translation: CASSQEFGQPTLGGELFF.

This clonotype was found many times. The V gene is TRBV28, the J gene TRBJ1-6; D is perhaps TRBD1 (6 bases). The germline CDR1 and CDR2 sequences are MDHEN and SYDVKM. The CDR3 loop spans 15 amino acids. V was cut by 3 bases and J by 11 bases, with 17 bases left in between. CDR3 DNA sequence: TGTGCCAGCAGTTTTTTGGGGGGCAGGGCTCCACCCCTCCACTTT. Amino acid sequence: CASSFLGGRAPPLHF.

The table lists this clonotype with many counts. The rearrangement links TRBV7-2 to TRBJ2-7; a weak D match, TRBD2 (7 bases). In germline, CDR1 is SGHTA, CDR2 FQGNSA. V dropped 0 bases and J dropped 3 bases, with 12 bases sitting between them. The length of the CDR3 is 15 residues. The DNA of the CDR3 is TGTGCCAGCAGCTTAGCCGGGGGGCCTATCTACGAGCAGTACTTC. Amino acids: CASSLAGGPIYEQYF.